The source of this T cell receptor (beta chain) is a study of response to subunit inactivated influenza vaccine. Points from the study as a whole: Authors suggested that a seasonal influenza vaccination recruits few new T cells each time.

As regards this clonotype: The antigen remains unidentified.

TCRdb re-analysed the RT-PCR reads in MiXCR, keeping a single row per CDR3 protein. The data contain about 160,000 distinct CDR3 sequences, roughly a tenth of them singletons. This CDR3 spans 16 amino acids. CDR1 and CDR2 from the germline V gene are GTSNPN and SVGIG (reference sequence). V shed 2 bases and J 3 bases; nucleotides not matched to a gene: 12. This sequence originates from a man aged 50 to 69 who received an inactivated influenza vaccine. The sequenced sample was CD8+ T cells sorted from PBMCs, obtained roughly 24 months after vaccination. This chain links TRBV30 with TRBJ2-7; 8 bases are a match to TRBD1. CDR3 protein: CAWSTIGGTGDYEQYF. The CDR3 DNA sequence: TGTGCCTGGAGTACGATTGGGGGGACAGGAGACTACGAGCAGTACTTC. Based on the CDR3 plus reference TRBV30 and TRBJ2-7, the full variable domain is SQTIHQWPATLVQPVGSPLSLECTVEGTSNPNLYWYRQAAGRGLQLLFYSVGIGQISSEVPQNLSASRPQDRQFILSSKKLLLSDSGFYLCAWSTIGGTGDYEQYFGPGTRLTVT.